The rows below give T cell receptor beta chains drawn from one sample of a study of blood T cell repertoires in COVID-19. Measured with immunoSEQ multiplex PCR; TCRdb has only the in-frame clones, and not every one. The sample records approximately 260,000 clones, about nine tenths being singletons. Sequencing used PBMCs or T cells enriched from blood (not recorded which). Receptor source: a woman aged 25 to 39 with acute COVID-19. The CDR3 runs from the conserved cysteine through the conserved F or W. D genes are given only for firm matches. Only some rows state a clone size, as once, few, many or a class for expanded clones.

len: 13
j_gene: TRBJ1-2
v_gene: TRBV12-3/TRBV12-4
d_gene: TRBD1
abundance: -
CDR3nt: TGTGCCAGCAGTTTGTGGACAGGGGTCGGCTACACCTTC
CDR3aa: CASSLWTGVGYTF

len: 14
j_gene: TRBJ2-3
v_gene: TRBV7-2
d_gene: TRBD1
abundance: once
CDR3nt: TGTGCCAGCAGCTTAGACAGGGGAGTAAATACGCAGTATTTT
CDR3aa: CASSLDRGVNTQYF

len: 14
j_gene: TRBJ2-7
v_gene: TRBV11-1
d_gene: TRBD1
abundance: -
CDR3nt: TGTGCCAGCAGCTTAGGGACAGGGACTTACGAGCAGTACTTC
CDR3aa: CASSLGTGTYEQYF

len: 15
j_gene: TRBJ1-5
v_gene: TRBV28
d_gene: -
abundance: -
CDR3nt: TGTGCCAGCAGTTTACACCAGAATGGCAATCAGCCCCAGCATTTT
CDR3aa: CASSLHQNGNQPQHF

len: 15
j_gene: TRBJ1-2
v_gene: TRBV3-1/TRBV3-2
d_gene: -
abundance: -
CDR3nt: TGTGCCAGCAGCCTCATTGAGAGGGCTAACTATGGCTACACCTTC
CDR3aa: CASSLIERANYGYTF

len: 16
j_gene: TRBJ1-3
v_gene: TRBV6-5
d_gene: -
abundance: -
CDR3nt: TGTGCCAGCAGTTACTTTGGACAGATCTCTGGAAACACCATATATTTT
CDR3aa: CASSYFGQISGNTIYF

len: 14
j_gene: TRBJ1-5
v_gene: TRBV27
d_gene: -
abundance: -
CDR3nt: TGTGCCAGCAGCCCGAAGGGGATGGGTCAGCCCCAGCATTTT
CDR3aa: CASSPKGMGQPQHF

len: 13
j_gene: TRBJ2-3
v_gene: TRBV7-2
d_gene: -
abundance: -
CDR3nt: TGTGCCAGCAGCTTAGGCTGGGCTGATACGCAGTATTTT
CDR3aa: CASSLGWADTQYF

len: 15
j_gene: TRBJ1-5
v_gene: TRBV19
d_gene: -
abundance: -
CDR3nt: TGTGCCAGTAGTACTTTACTTAACAGCAATCAGCCCCAGCATTTT
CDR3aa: CASSTLLNSNQPQHF

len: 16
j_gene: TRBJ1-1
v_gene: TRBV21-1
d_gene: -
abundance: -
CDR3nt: TGTGCCAGCAGAAAAAAGGTGGGGACAGCTAACACTGAAGCTTTCTTT
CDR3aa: CASRKKVGTANTEAFF

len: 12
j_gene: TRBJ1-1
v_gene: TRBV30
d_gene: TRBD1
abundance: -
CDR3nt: TGTGCCTGGAGTCCAGACAGGGGAGTAGCTTTCTTT
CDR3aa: CAWSPDRGVAFF

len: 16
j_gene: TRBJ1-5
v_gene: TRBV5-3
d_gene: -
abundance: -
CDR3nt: TGTGCCAGAAGCTTGGGATTCAGACATAGCAATCAGCCCCAGCATTTT
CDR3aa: CARSLGFRHSNQPQHF

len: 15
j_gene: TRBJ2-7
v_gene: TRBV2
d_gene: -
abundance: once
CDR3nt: TGTGCCAGCAGTGAATTGGAGGGGCACACCTACGAGCAGTACTTC
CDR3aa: CASSELEGHTYEQYF

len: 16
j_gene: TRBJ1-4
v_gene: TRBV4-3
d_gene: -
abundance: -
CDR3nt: TGCGCCAGCAGCCAAGAGGGTTTCAGGGTGGGGGAAAAACTGTTTTTT
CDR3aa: CASSQEGFRVGEKLFF

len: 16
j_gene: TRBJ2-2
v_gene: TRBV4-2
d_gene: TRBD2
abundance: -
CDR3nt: TGTGCCAGCAGCCTTCGGCTAGCGGGAGATACCGGGGAGCTGTTTTTT
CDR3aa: CASSLRLAGDTGELFF

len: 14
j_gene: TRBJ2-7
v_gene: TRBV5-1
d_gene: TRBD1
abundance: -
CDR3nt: TGCGCCAGCGGCCGGGACAGGGGGTCCTACGAGCAGTACTTC
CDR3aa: CASGRDRGSYEQYF

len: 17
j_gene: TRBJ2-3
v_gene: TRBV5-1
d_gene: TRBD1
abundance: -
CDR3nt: TGCGCCAGCAGCTTGCGTGACAGGGGGCCCCGTCCAGATACGCAGTATTTT
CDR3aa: CASSLRDRGPRPDTQYF

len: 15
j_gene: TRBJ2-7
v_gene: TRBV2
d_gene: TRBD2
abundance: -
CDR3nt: TGTGCCAGCAGTACGGGACTAGCGGGGGTCTACGAGCAGTACTTC
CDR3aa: CASSTGLAGVYEQYF

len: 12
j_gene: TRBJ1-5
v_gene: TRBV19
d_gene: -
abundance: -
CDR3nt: TGTGCCAGTAGTGAGGGCCCCCGGCCCCAGCATTTT
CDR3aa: CASSEGPRPQHF

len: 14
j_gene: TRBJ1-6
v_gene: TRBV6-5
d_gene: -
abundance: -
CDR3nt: TGTGCCAGCAGTTACCAGGGAAACAATTCACCCCTCCACTTT
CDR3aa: CASSYQGNNSPLHF

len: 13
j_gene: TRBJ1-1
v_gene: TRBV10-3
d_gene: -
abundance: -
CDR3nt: TGTGCCATCAGTGATTCTATTCACGCTGAAGCTTTCTTT
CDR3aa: CAISDSIHAEAFF

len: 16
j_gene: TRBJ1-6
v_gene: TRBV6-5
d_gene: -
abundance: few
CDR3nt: TGTGCCAGCAGTTACTCGACAGGCTCCTATAATTCACCCCTCCACTTT
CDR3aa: CASSYSTGSYNSPLHF

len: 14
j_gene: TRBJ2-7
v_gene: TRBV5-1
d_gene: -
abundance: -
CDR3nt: TGCGCCAGCAGCACCGGACTGGACTCCTACGAGCAGTACTTC
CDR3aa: CASSTGLDSYEQYF

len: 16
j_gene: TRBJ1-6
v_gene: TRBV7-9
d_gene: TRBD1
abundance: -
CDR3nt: TGTGCCAGCAGCTCCACAGGGGGAGTCTATAATTCACCCCTCCACTTT
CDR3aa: CASSSTGGVYNSPLHF

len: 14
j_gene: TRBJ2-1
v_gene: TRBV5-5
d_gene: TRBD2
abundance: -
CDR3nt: TGTGCCAGCAGCTTGGCGGGGGGGGCCGATGAGCAGTTCTTC
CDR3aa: CASSLAGGADEQFF

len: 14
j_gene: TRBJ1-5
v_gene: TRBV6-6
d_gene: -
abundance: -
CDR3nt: TGTGCCAGCAGTTACTCGGCAGGGGATCAGCCCCAGCATTTT
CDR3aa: CASSYSAGDQPQHF

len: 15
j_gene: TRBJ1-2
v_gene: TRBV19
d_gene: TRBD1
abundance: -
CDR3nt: TGTGCCAGTGCGGCCCCGGGACAGGGGACCTATGGCTACACCTTC
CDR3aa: CASAAPGQGTYGYTF

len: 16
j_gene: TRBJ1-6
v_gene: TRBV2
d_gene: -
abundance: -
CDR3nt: TGTGCCAGCAGGATTATGTCGGGAAAAAATAATTCACCCCTCCACTTT
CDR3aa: CASRIMSGKNNSPLHF

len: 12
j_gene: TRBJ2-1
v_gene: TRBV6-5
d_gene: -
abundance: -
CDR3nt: TGTGCCAGCAACAGCGGTTACAGTGAGCAGTTCTTC
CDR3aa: CASNSGYSEQFF

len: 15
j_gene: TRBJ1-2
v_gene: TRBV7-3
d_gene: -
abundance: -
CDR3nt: TGTGCCAGCAGCCCAGGAAGCGGGGAGAGAGGTGGCTACACCTTC
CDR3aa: CASSPGSGERGGYTF

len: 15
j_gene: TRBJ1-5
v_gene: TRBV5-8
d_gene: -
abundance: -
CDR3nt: TGTGCCAGCAGCCTCGACATGAGTAGCAATCAGCCCCAGCATTTT
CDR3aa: CASSLDMSSNQPQHF

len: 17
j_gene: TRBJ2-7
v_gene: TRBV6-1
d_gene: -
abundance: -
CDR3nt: TGTGCCAGCAGTGAAAATGGTCTTATGGGGGGTTACCACGAGCAGTACTTC
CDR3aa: CASSENGLMGGYHEQYF

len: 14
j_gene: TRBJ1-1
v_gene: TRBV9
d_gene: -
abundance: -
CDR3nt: TGTGCCAGCAGCGGAGAACTGATGAACACTGAAGCTTTCTTT
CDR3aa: CASSGELMNTEAFF

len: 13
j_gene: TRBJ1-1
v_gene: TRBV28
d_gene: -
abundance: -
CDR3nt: TGTGCCAGCAGCTTGGGGGCGAACACTGAAGCTTTCTTT
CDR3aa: CASSLGANTEAFF

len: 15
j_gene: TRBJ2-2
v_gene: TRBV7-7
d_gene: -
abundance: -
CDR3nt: TGTGCTAGCAGCTTAGAGGCACAGGGCACCGGGGAGCTGTTTTTT
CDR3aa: CASSLEAQGTGELFF

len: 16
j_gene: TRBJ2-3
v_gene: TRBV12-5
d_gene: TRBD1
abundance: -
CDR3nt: TGTGCTAGTGGTTTGGGACAGGGCATGATTTCGGATACGCAGTATTTT
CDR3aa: CASGLGQGMISDTQYF

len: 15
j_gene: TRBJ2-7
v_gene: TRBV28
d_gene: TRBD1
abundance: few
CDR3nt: TGTGCCAGCAGCATTAGGGCAGGGGGTAATTACGAGCAGTACTTC
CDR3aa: CASSIRAGGNYEQYF

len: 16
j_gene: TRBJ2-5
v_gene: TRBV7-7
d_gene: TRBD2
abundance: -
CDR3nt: TGTGCTAGCAGCTTAGAACCTAGCGGGAGGCAGGAGACCCAGTACTTC
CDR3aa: CASSLEPSGRQETQYF

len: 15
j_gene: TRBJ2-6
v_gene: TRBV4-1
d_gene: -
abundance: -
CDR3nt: TGCGCCAGCAGCGGTGGGGCAGCCGGGGCCAACGTCCTGACTTTC
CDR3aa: CASSGGAAGANVLTF

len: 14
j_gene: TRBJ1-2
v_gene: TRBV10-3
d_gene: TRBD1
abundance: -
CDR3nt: TGTGCCATCAGTGAGGGGACAGCTAACTATGGCTACACCTTC
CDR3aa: CAISEGTANYGYTF

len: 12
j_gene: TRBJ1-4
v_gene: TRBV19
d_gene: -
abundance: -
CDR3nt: TGTGCCAGTAGTGCGGTGGGTGGAAAACTGTTTTTT
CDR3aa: CASSAVGGKLFF

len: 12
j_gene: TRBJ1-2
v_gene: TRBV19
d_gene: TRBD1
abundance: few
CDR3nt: TGTGCCAGTAGTATCGACAGGGTCGGCTACACCTTC
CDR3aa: CASSIDRVGYTF

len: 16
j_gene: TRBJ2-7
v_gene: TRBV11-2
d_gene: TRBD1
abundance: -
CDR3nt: TGTGCCAGCAGCTTAGTCGGACAGGGAGCTCTCTACGAGCAGTACTTC
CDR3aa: CASSLVGQGALYEQYF

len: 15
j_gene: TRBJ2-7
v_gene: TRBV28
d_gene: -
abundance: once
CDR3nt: TGTGCCAGCAGCCAGTTAGCAATACATCCCTACGAGCAGTACTTC
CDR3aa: CASSQLAIHPYEQYF

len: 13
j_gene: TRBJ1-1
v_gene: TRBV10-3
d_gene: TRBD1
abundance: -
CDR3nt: TGTGCCATCAGACAGGGGATGAACACTGAAGCTTTCTTT
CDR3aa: CAIRQGMNTEAFF

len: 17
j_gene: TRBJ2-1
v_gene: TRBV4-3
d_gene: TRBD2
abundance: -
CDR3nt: TGCGCCAGCAGCCAAACCTGGGGACTAGCGGAGTTCAATGAGCAGTTCTTC
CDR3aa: CASSQTWGLAEFNEQFF

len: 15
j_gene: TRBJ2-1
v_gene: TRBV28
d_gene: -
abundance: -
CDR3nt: TGTGCCAGCAGCCAGTATATTGGGAGAGTAGCAGAGCAGTTCTTC
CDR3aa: CASSQYIGRVAEQFF

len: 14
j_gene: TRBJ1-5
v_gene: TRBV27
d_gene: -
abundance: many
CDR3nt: TGTGCCAGCAGTTTAAGCAGGGGAAGTCAGCCCCAGCATTTT
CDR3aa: CASSLSRGSQPQHF

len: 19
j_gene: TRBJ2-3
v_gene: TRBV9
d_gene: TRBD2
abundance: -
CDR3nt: TGTGCCAGCAGCGTAGATGGACTAGCGGTTCCGGGGGGCACAGATACGCAGTATTTT
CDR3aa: CASSVDGLAVPGGTDTQYF